The next 9 T cell receptor beta chains were all read from a single sample in a study of shared clonotypes between healthy human individuals. The assay was immunoSEQ multiplex PCR, and TCRdb's table has in-frame clones only and misses some. The data contain 2 million to 2.5 million clones, approximately 94% of them singletons. Naive CD8 cells were CD45RO-negative, positively selected for CCR7, excluding terminally differentiated effector memory CD45RA+ cells. Sequencing used naive CD8+ T cells from PBMCs. These receptors all come from a man aged 18 to 29 in good health. Some clones in this sample may be carry-over from other donors' samples.

For this clone: At one of its ends the junction is not consistent with the germline gene, which may arise from a read error. The rearrangement joins TRBV28 to TRBJ1-1; TRBD1 might be the D (5 bases). In germline, CDR1 is MDHEN, CDR2 SYDVKM. CDR3 length: 16 residues. The CDR3 reads CASSSGHLDGNIEAFF. In nucleotides, the CDR3 is TGTGCCAGCAGTTCCGGACACTTGGATGGCAACATTGAAGCTTTCTTT.

The chain carries TRBV19 and TRBJ2-5, with TRBD2 matching over 15 bases. Germline values: CDR1 LNHDA, CDR2 SQIVND (reference sequence). V shed 6 bases and J 2 bases; nucleotides not matched to a gene: 4. The CDR3 is made up of 16 amino acids. The CDR3 DNA sequence: TGTGCCAGTAGGCGGACTAGCGGGAGGGCTCAAGAGACCCAGTACTTC. It yields the protein CASRRTSGRAQETQYF.

The rearrangement links TRBV28 to TRBJ2-7; D uncertain. Germline CDR1 and CDR2: MDHEN and SYDVKM. This CDR3 region has 14 residues. Trimming left V 4 bases short and J 4 bases short, with 14 bases between. CDR3 DNA sequence: TGTGCCAGCAGTTATTTGGGTTGGGGATACGAGCAGTACTTC. Translating gives CASSYLGWGYEQYF.

The rearrangement joins TRBV15 to TRBJ2-7, with D unresolved. Trimming left V 1 base short and J 0 bases short, with 13 bases between. Germline CDR1 LNHNV, CDR2 YYDKDF (reference sequence). The CDR3 length is 16 residues. CDR3 DNA sequence: TGTGCCACCAGCAGAGTAGGCAGGCGCACCTCCTACGAGCAGTACTTC. Residues: CATSRVGRRTSYEQYF. Variable domain in full (rest from reference TRBV15 and TRBJ2-7): DAMVIQNPRYQVTQFGKPVTLSCSQTLNHNVMYWYQQKSSQAPKLLFHYYDKDFNNEADTPDNFQSRRPNTSFCFLDIRSPGLGDTAMYLCATSRVGRRTSYEQYFGPGTRLTVT.

To note about this clone: The sample carries other DNA sequences with the same CDR3. The chain combines TRBV27 with TRBJ2-2; the D is unclear. Germline-derived CDR1 and CDR2 are MNHEY and SMNVEV (reference sequence). V lost 5 bases and J 6 bases, leaving 4 bases between the germline ends. CDR3 size: 11 residues. CDR3 residues: CASSSAGELFF. The CDR3 DNA sequence: TGTGCCAGCAGTAGTGCCGGGGAGCTGTTTTTT.

The chain is built from TRBV27 and TRBJ1-5; D remains unclear. V lost 4 bases, J lost 0 bases, and 7 bases lay in between. Germline lookup yields CDR1 MNHEY and CDR2 SMNVEV (reference sequence). The CDR3 runs 14 residues. In DNA form, the CDR3 reads TGTGCCAGCAGTTCGTTTTATAGCAATCAGCCCCAGCATTTT. Its protein product is CASSSFYSNQPQHF.

The chain couples TRBV25-1 to TRBJ2-1, with D perhaps assigned TRBD1 or TRBD2 (5 bases each). CDR1 MGHDK and CDR2 SYGVNS come from the germline V gene. This CDR3 has 13 amino acids. V dropped 1 base and J dropped 9 bases, with 10 bases sitting between them. As DNA, the CDR3 is TGTGCCAGCAGTGAATCCTTGGGACGTGAGCAGTTCTTC. Translating it yields CASSESLGREQFF.

This clone was counted once. J is TRBJ2-1 and V is TRBV28; 8 bases are a match to TRBD2. CDR1 is MDHEN, CDR2 SYDVKM, per germline. V lost 5 bases to trimming and J lost 16 bases; unmatched junction nucleotides: 7. The CDR3 consists of 11 residues. CDR3: CASSQAGDGFF. The CDR3 DNA reads as TGTGCCAGCAGTCAAGCGGGAGATGGTTTCTTC.

This chain uses TRBV19 with TRBJ2-1; 12 nucleotides agree with TRBD1. This CDR3 has 15 residues. CDR1 and CDR2 from the germline V gene are LNHDA and SQIVND (reference sequence). J was trimmed by 8 bases and V by 3 bases; bases with no gene match: 5. The CDR3 protein is CASSIWDRGPYEQFF. In DNA form, the CDR3 reads TGTGCCAGTAGTATTTGGGACAGGGGGCCCTATGAGCAGTTCTTC.